The T cell receptor beta chain under discussion was sequenced for a study of control samples from healthy donors and cancer patients. Clones were sequenced by immunoSEQ multiplex PCR, and TCRdb holds only the in-frame ones, with some missing. The table lists 160,000 or so clones, roughly nine tenths of them singletons. The CDR3 contains 17 residues. Trimming cost V 4 bases and J 5 bases; bases outside gene matches: 15. The germline V gene has CDR1 SEHNR and CDR2 FQNEAQ (reference sequence). V gene TRBV7-9 combines with J gene TRBJ2-5, with TRBD2 identical over 8 bases. The source is a woman in her 30s in good health. Input material: blood. CDR3 in amino acids: CASSYPRASGRFETQYF. CDR3 DNA: TGTGCCAGCAGCTACCCTCGGGCTAGCGGGCGGTTTGAGACCCAGTACTTC.